This T cell receptor (beta chain) was sequenced in a study of blood T cell repertoires in COVID-19. Study-wide background: COVID-19 samples collected from the United States, Italy and Spain covered acute and convalescent phases. The analysed material was cDNA or gDNA that came from T cells, B-cell-depleted T cells, or PBMCs.

This clone was found once. As originally analysed: Nucleated cell number was recorded as an estimate derived from reference gene primer amplification. The assay was immunoSEQ multiplex PCR, and TCRdb's table has in-frame clones only and misses some. That table supplies the V and J calls and clone size; D and trimming were determined from the DNA. This sample yields about 89,000 clones, of which 80% are seen a single time; roughly 19% belongs to the top ten. V dropped 5 bases and J dropped 8; count of bases not matched to a gene: 8. The germline V gene has CDR1 SGHVS and CDR2 FQNEAQ. The length of the CDR3 is 15 residues.

The J gene is TRBJ2-1, the V gene TRBV7-8; 11 bases line up with TRBD2. The receptor comes from a woman older than 75 with acute or convalescent COVID-19. Input material: peripheral blood. CDR3 amino acids: CASSRLAGGRDEQFF. The CDR3, as DNA: TGTGCCAGCAGCAGATTAGCGGGGGGGCGAGATGAGCAGTTCTTC.